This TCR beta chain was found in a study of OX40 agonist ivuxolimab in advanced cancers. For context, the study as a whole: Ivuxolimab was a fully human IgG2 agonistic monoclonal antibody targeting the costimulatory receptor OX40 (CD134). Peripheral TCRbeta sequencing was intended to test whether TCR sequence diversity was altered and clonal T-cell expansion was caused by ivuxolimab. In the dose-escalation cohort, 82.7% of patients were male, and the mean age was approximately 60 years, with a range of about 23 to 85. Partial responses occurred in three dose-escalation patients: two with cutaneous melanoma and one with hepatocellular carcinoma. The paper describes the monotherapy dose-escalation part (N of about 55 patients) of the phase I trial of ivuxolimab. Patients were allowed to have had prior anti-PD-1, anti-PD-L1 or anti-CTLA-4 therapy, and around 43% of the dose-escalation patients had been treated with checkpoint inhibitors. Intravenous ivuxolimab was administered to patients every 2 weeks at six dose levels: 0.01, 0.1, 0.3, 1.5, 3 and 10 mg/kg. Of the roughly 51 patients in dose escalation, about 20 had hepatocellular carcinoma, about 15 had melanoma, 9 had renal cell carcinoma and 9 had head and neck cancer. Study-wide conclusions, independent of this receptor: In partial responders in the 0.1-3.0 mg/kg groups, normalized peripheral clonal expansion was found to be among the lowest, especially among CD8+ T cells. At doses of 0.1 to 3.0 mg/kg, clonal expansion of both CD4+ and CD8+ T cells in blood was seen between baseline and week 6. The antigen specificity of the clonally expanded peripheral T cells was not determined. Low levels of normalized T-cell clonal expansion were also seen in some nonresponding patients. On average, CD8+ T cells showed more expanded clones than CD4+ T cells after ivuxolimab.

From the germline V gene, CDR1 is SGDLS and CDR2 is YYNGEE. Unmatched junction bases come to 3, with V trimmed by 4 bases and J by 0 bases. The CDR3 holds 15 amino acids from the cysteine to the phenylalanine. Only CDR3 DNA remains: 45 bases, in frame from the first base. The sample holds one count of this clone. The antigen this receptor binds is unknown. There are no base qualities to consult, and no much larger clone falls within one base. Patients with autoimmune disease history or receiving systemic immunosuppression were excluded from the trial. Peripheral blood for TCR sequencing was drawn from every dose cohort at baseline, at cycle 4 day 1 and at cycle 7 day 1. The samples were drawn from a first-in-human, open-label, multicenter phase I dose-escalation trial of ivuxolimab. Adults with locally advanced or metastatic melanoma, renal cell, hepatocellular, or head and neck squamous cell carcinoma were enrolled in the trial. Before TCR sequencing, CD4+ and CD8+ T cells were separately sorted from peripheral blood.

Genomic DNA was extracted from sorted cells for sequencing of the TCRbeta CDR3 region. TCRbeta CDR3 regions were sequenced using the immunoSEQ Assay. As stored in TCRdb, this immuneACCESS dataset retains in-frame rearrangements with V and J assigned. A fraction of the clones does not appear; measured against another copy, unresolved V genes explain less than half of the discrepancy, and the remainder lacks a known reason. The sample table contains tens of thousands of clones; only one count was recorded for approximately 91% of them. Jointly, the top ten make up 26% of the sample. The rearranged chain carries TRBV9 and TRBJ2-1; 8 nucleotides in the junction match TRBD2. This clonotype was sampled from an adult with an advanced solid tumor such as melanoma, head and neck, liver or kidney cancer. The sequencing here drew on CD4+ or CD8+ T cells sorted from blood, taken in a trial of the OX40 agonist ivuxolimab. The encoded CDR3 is CASSTTSGSYNEQFF. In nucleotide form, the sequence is TGTGCCAGCAGCACTACTAGCGGCTCCTACAATGAGCAGTTCTTC.